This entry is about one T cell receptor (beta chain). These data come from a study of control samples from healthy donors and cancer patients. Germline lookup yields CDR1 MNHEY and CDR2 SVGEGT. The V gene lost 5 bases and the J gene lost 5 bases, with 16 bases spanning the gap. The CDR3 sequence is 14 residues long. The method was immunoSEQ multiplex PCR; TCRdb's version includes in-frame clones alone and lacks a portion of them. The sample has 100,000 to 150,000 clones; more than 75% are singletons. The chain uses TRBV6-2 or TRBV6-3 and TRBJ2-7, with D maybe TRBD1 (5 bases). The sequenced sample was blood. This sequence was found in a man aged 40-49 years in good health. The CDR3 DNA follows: TGTGCCAGCAGTCCCGCCCAGGGTAATCACGAGCAGTACTTC. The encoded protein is CASSPAQGNHEQYF.